This T cell receptor (beta chain) was captured by sequencing in a study of shared clonotypes between healthy human individuals. Study overall: Per donor, three plates held CD4 naive cells, three held CD4 memory, two held CD8 naive and one held CD8 memory.

This clone was detected only once. Repertoires were generated with immunoSEQ multiplex PCR, while TCRdb's copy carries only in-frame clones and drops some. The sample lists roughly 650,000 clones, about 96% occurring once. The sample consisted of naive CD4+ T cells sorted from blood. As for subset: CD45RA+ positively selected. The receptor was derived from a woman in her 30s in good health.

This CDR3 is CASSLQRNYEQYF. The CDR3, as DNA: TGTGCCAGCAGTTTGCAGCGGAACTACGAGCAGTACTTC. This chain uses TRBV27 with TRBJ2-7, with TRBD2 as a possible D gene (5 bases). The V end lost 3 bases, the J end lost 3 bases, and 9 bases lay between the germline ends. This CDR3 comprises 13 residues. From germline, CDR1 is MNHEY and CDR2 SMNVEV (reference sequence).